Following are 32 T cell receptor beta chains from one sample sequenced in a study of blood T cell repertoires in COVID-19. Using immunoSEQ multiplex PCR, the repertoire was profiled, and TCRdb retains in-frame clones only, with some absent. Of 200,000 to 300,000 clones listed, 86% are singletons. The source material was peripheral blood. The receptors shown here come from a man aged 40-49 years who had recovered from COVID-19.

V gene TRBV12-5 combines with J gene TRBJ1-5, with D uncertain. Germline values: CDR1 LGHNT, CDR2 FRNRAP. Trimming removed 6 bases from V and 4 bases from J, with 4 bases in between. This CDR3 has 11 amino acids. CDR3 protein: CASGHNQPQHF. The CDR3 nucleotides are TGTGCTAGTGGCCATAATCAGCCCCAGCATTTT.

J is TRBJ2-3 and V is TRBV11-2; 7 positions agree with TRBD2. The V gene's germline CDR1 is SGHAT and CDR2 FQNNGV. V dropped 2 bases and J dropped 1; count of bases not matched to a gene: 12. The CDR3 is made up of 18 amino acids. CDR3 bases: TGTGCCAGCAGCTTATACGCCCCCCGGGCGGGGGGCACAGATACGCAGTATTTT. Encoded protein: CASSLYAPRAGGTDTQYF.

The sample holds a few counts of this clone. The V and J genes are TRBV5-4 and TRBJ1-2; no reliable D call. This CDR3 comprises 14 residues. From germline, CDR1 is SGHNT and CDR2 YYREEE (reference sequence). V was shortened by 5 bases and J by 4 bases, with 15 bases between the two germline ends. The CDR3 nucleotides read TGTGCCAGCAGGTTGATGGGAGTCCTCTATGGCTACACCTTC. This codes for CASRLMGVLYGYTF.

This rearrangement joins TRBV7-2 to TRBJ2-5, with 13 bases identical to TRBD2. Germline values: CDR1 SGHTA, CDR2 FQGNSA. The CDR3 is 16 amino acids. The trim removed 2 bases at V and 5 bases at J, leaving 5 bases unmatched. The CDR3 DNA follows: TGTGCCAGCAGCTTAACTAGCGGGGGGGGTAGGGAGACCCAGTACTTC. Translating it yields CASSLTSGGGRETQYF.

Written as DNA, the CDR3 is TGTGCCAGCAGTTACATCGGGACAGGGGGGACTGAAGCTTTCTTT. The encoded protein is CASSYIGTGGTEAFF. The chain links TRBV6-5 to TRBJ1-1; 11 nucleotides align to TRBD1. Germline trimming cut 2 bases from V and 5 bases from J; bases unmatched to any gene: 4. The CDR3 has 15 residues. From germline, CDR1 is MNHEY and CDR2 SVGAGI.

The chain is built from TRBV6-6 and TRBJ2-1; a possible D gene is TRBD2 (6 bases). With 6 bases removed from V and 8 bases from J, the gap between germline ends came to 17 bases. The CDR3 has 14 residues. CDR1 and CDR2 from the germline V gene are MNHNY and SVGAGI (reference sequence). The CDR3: CASSYLAGHDEQFF. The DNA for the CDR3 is TGTGCCAGCAGCTACCTTGCGGGGCACGATGAGCAGTTCTTC.

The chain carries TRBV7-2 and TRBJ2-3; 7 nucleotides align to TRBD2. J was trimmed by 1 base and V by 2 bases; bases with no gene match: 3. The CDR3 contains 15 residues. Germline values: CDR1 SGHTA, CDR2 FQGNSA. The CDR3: CASSLPSGGTDTQYF. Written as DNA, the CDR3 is TGTGCCAGCAGCTTACCTAGCGGAGGCACAGATACGCAGTATTTT.

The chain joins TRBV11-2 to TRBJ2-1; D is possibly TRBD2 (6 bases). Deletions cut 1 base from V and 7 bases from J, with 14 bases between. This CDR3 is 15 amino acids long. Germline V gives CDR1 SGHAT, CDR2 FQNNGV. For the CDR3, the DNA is TGTGCCAGCAGCTTAGCGGCTAGCGCTAGGAATGAGCAGTTCTTC. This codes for CASSLAASARNEQFF.

The DNA of the CDR3 is TGCGCCAGCAGCCAAGGACTAGCGGGGAACACCGGGGAGCTGTTTTTT. This sequence encodes CASSQGLAGNTGELFF. The rearrangement joins TRBV4-1 to TRBJ2-2; 10 nucleotides match TRBD2. Germline CDR1 reads MGHRA; CDR2 reads YSYEKL. There are 16 residues in the CDR3. Losses at the gene ends were 1 base for V and 1 base for J; bases not matched to a gene: 0.

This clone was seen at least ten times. CDR3 DNA: TGTGCCAGCAGAAGACTCCAGAACACTGAAGCTTTCTTT. As protein: CASRRLQNTEAFF. V is TRBV7-9 and J is TRBJ1-1; no definite D call. The germline V gene has CDR1 SEHNR and CDR2 FQNEAQ (reference sequence). The CDR3 length is 13 residues. The V end lost 6 bases, the J end lost 1 base, and 9 bases lay between the germline ends. Looking up the rest from reference TRBV7-9 and TRBJ1-1 gives the full variable domain: DTGVSQNPRHKITKRGQNVTFRCDPISEHNRLYWYRQTLGQGPEFLTYFQNEAQLEKSRLLSDRFSAERPKGSFSTLEIQRTEQGDSAMYLCASRRLQNTEAFFGQGTRLTVV.

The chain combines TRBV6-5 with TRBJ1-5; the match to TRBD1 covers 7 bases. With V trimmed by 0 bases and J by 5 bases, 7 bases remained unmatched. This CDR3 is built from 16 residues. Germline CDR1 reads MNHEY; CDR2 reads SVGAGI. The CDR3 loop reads CASSYSKWTGDQPQHF. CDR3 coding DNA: TGTGCCAGCAGTTACTCGAAGTGGACAGGCGATCAGCCCCAGCATTTT.

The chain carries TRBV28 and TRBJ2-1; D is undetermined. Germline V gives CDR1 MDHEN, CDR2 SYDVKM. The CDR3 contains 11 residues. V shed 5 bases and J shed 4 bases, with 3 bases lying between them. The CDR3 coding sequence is TGTGCCAGCAGTCTATACAATGAGCAGTTCTTC. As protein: CASSLYNEQFF.

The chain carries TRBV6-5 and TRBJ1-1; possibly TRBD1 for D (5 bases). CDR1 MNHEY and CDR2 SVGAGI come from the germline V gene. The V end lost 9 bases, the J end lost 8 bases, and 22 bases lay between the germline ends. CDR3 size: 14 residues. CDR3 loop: CASLPWGLRWEAFF. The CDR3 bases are TGTGCCAGTTTGCCTTGGGGCTTGCGGTGGGAAGCTTTCTTT.

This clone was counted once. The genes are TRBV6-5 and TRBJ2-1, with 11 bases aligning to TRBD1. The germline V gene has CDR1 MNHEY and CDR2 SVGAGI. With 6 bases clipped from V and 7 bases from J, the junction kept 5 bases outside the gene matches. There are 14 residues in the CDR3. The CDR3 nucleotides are TGTGCCAGCAGCCCGGACAGGGGGCGAAATGAGCAGTTCTTC. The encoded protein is CASSPDRGRNEQFF.

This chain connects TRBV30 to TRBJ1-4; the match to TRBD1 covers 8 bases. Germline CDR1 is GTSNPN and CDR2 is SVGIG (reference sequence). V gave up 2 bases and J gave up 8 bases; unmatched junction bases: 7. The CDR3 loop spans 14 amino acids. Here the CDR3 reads CAWSHGQGMEKLFF. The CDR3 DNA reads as TGTGCCTGGAGTCACGGACAGGGTATGGAAAAACTGTTTTTT. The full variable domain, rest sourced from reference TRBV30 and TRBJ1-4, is SQTIHQWPATLVQPVGSPLSLECTVEGTSNPNLYWYRQAAGRGLQLLFYSVGIGQISSEVPQNLSASRPQDRQFILSSKKLLLSDSGFYLCAWSHGQGMEKLFFGSGTQLSVL.

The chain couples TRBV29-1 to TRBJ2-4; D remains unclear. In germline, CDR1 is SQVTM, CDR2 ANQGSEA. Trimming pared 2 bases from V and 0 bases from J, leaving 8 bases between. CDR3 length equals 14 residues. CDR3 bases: TGCAGCGTTGAACCCCTCGTAGCCAAAAACATTCAGTACTTC. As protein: CSVEPLVAKNIQYF.

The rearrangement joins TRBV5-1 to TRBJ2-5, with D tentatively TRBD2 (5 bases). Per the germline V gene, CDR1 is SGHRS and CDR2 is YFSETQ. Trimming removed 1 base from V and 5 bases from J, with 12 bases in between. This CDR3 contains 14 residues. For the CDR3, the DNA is TGCGCCAGCAGCTTGTCCGGGGATCAGGAGACCCAGTACTTC. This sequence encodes CASSLSGDQETQYF. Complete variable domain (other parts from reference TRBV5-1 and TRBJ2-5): KAGVTQTPRYLIKTRGQQVTLSCSPISGHRSVSWYQQTPGQGLQFLFEYFSETQRNKGNFPGRFSGRQFSNSRSEMNVSTLELGDSALYLCASSLSGDQETQYFGPGTRLLVL.

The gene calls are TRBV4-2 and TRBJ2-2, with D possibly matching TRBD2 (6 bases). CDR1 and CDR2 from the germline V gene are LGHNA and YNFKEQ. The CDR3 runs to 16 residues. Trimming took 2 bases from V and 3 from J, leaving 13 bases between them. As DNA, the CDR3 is TGTGCCAGCAGCCAATCCGGGACTTCCTACACCGGGGAGCTGTTTTTT. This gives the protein CASSQSGTSYTGELFF.

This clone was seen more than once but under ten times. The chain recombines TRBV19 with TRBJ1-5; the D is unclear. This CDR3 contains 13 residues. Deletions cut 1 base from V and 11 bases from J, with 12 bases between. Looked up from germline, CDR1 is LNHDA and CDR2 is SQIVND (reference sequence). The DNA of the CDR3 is TGTGCCAGTAGTATAGGTACATTCCCTTCCCAGCATTTT. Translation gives CASSIGTFPSQHF.

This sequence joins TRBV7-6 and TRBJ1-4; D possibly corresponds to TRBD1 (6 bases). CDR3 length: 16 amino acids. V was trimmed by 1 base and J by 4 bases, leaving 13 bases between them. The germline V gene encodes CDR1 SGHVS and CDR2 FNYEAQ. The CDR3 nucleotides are TGTGCCAGCAGCTTAGAAGGGGGAGCCATTAATGAAAAACTGTTTTTT. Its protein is CASSLEGGAINEKLFF.

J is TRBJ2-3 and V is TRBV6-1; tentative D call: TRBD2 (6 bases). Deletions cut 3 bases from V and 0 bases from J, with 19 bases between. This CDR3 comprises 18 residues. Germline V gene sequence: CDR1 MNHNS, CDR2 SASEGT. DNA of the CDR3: TGTGCCAGCAGTGATTCCCCTCGTTGGGGGGTTAGCACAGATACGCAGTATTTT. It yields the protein CASSDSPRWGVSTDTQYF.

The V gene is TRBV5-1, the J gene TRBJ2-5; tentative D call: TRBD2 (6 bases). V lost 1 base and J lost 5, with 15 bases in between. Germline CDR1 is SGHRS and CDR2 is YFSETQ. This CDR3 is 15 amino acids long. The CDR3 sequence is CASSLISGEVETQYF. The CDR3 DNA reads TGCGCCAGCAGCTTGATTTCGGGAGAAGTGGAGACCCAGTACTTC.

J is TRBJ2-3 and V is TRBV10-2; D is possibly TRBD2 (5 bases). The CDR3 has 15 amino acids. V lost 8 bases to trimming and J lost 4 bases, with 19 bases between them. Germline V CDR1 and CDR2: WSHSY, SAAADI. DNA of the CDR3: TGCGCCAGCGTCTCCCCCGCGGGTAGCCCAGATACGCAGTATTTT. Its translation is CASVSPAGSPDTQYF.

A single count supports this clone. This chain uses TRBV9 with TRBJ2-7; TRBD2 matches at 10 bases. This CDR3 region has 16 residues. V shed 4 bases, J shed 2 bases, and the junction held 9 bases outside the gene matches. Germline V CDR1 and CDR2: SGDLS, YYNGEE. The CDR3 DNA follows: TGTGCCAGCAGCCCCTCCGGGCTAGCGGGGGCCTACGAGCAGTACTTC. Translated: CASSPSGLAGAYEQYF.

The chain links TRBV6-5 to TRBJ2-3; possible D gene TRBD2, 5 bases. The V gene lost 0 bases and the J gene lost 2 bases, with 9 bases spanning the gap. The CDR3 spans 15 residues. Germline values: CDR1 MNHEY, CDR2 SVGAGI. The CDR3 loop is CASSYSSGYTDTQYF. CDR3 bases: TGTGCCAGCAGTTACTCGTCGGGGTACACAGATACGCAGTATTTT.

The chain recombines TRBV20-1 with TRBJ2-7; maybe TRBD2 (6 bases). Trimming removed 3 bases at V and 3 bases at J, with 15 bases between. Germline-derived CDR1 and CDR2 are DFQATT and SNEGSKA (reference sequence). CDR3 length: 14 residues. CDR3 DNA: TGCAGTGCTAGTGGTGGCGGGATTGGCTACGAGCAGTACTTC. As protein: CSASGGGIGYEQYF.

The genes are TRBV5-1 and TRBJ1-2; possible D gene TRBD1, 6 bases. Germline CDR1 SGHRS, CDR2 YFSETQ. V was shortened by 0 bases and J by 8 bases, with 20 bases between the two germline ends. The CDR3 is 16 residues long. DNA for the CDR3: TGCGCCAGCAGCTTGGGACAGGCGGATGGGGTTGGAGGCTACACCTTC. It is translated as CASSLGQADGVGGYTF. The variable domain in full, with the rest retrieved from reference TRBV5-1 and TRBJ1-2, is KAGVTQTPRYLIKTRGQQVTLSCSPISGHRSVSWYQQTPGQGLQFLFEYFSETQRNKGNFPGRFSGRQFSNSRSEMNVSTLELGDSALYLCASSLGQADGVGGYTFGSGTRLTVV.

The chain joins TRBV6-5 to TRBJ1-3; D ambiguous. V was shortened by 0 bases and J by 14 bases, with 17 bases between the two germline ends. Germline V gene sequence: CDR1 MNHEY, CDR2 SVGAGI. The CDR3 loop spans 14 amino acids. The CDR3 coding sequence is TGTGCCAGCAGTTACTCGAGTCCCCGTGCTCTCCTATATTTT. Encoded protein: CASSYSSPRALLYF.

The DNA for the CDR3 is TGTGCCAGCAGCTTAGGAGGGACTAGTTACGAGCAGTACTTC. It translates to CASSLGGTSYEQYF. The chain employs TRBV7-2 and TRBJ2-7; 8 nucleotides match TRBD2. The V gene's germline CDR1 is SGHTA and CDR2 FQGNSA. The CDR3 is made up of 14 amino acids. V dropped 1 base and J dropped 4; count of bases not matched to a gene: 3.

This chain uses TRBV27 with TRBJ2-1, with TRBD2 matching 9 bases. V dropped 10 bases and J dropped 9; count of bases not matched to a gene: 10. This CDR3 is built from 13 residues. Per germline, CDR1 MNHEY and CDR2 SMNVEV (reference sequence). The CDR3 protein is CATNSGRWGEQFF. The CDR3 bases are TGTGCCACCAATAGCGGGAGATGGGGTGAGCAGTTCTTC.

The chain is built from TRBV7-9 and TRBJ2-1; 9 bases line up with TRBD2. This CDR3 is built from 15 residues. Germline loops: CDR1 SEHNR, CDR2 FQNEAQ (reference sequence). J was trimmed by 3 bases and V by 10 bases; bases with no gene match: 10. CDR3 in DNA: TGTGCCATCCCCTTGCGGGGGGGGCTCTACAATGAGCAGTTCTTC. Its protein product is CAIPLRGGLYNEQFF.

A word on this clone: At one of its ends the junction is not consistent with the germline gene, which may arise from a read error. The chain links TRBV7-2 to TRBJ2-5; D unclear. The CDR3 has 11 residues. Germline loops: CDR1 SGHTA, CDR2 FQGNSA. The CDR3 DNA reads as TGTGCCAGCACAAGCCAAGAAACCCAGTACTTC. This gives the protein CASTSQETQYF.